The clone carrying this T cell receptor beta chain was observed a handful of times. Its target is not known. This sample was included in a study of early T cells in non-severe SARS-CoV-2 infection. Study summary: Sequencing targeted bulk RNA from unsorted whole blood, leaving chains unpaired.

Individual cDNA molecules received unique molecular identifiers. TCRdb called the 5' RACE reads again in MiXCR, with one record for every CDR3 protein. The sample comprises tens of thousands of distinct CDR3 sequences, 4.5% to 7% of which are singletons, and about 4.3% rests with the top ten. Overall study findings and caveats: Matches to VDJdb favored anti-spike CD8 responses and missed private and CD4 specificities.

CDR1 and CDR2 (germline): SGHRS, YFSETQ. CDR3 size: 16 residues. Trimming cost V 5 bases and J 2 bases; bases outside gene matches: 7. This TCR derives from an adult who was a healthcare worker with PCR-confirmed SARS-CoV-2 infection or an uninfected control (not recorded which). The sequencing sample was made of whole blood. V and J are TRBV5-1 and TRBJ2-1, with 10 bases identical to TRBD2. The CDR3 is CASRAGTSVAYNEQFF. CDR3 nucleotide sequence: TGCGCCAGCAGAGCCGGGACTAGCGTGGCCTACAATGAGCAGTTCTTC.